The present entry profiles one T cell receptor (beta chain) with its context. This clonotype was observed at least ten times. Its antigen is not yet known. Nothing much larger sits one base from this clone, and base qualities are not available. Moderately to severely active disease, a Clinical Activity Score of at least 3, a NOSPECS grade of at least 4, and a duration under 3 months were present in ophthalmopathy patients. The study excluded patients with uncontrolled infections, other autoimmune diseases, pregnancy or lactation. Diagnoses relied on clinical symptoms, serum thyroxine and TRAb, thyroid ultrasound and orbital computed tomography. Ficoll-Paque density gradient centrifugation was used to isolate PBMCs from 8.5 to 10 ml of fresh peripheral blood. Trizol reagent was used to extract total RNA, and RNA quality was then checked on an Agilent 2100 Bioanalyzer. The V end loses 6 bases and the J end loses 4 bases, and a stretch of 13 bases separates them. From the cysteine through the phenylalanine, the CDR3 covers 14 amino acids. CDR3 DNA only is kept here, 42 bases in frame from base 1. The germline V gene specifies SNHLY as CDR1 and FYNNEI as CDR2.

This specimen comes from a study of T cells in Graves' hyperthyroidism and ophthalmopathy (dated by TCRdb to about 2019). Describing the broader study: Peripheral blood samples were taken at initial diagnosis, before any treatment was given. An independent validation cohort of under 20 hyperthyroidism patients and about 15 patients who later progressed to ophthalmopathy tested prospective prediction of ophthalmopathy. For training and testing, the roughly 100 patients in the discovery cohort were randomly divided in a 7:3 ratio. In six Graves' hyperthyroidism patients, the study also compared T-cell repertoires from thyroid tissue with T-cell repertoires from blood. After sampling, hyperthyroidism patients received methimazole starting at 30 mg daily, and ophthalmopathy patients received high-dose intravenous methylprednisolone. TCR Vbeta CDR3 sequencing of around 130 peripheral blood samples (roughly 43 ophthalmopathy, 75 hyperthyroidism and roughly 17 progressor patients) is reported in the paper. TCR V-J signatures able to tell the groups apart were searched for in a discovery cohort of 90 to 100 patients, of whom roughly 42 had Graves' ophthalmopathy and more than 55 had stable Graves' hyperthyroidism. On the study overall, not on this receptor specifically: During validation, the model predicted progression to ophthalmopathy a median of around six months ahead of onset, with more than 60% sensitivity and 72.22% specificity. In cross-validation, a model built on a 13 V-J signature told ophthalmopathy apart from stable hyperthyroidism with 87.88% sensitivity and about 81% specificity, and in testing the same model reached 80%/75%. Most expanded thyroid clonotypes (frequency above 0.001) were also found in blood, which suggests that blood repertoires may mirror thyroid immune responses. No statistical method was used to fix the sample size in advance, and group allocation was not hidden from the investigators.

Amplification of TCR beta CDR3 regions was carried out from RNA transcripts. The first round of RT-PCR for the TCR CDR3 was performed with the HTBI primer set and the Qiagen OneStep RT-PCR kit. Libraries were constructed in a second round of multiplex PCR, after which size selection and purification were performed. Paired-end sequencing of the libraries was performed with 100 bp reads on an Illumina HiSeq2000. Per the authors' processing: Raw data were processed with SOAPnuke, discarding reads with adapters, uncalled bases, mean Phred below 15, or no exact constant-primer or identifier match. COPE v1.2.5 was used to merge high-quality paired reads, and clonotypes were defined as unique nucleotide sequences. MiTCR v1.1 was used to align the clonotypes against IMGT TRBV, TRBD and TRBJ reference segments. Only V-J combinations with frequency above 0.0001, covering 99% to 99.2% of repertoires, were analysed. A TCS score was defined as the ratio of F50 (clonal expansion) to E x V (chaos), with BLOSUM62-based TCRdist applied between CDR3 peptides within each V-J. Welch's t-statistics and random forest reduced fewer than 550 V-J features to around 14, which were used in a naive Bayes classifier (R e1071). Thyroid-blood repertoire similarity was quantified with the Morisita-Horn index. The public reads were run again by TCRdb, first through fastp at Q25 and then through MiXCR, and only productive beta chains were kept. When rows share a CDR3 protein, they turn into one entry using the most common DNA and genes. These V and J calls originate from TCRdb's pipeline instead of the authors' own analysis. This sample lists 550,000 to 700,000 distinct CDR3 sequences; around 15% were detected once. The ten largest clones take up approximately 4.2% of the sample.

Recombination linked TRBV2 to TRBJ1-3; the best D guess is TRBD1, with 5 bases matching. The sequence came from a woman between 35 and 50 years old with Graves' ophthalmopathy. Sequenced sample: blood. The CDR3 has the sequence CASSPGTRGNTIYF. The nucleotide sequence is given as TGTGCCAGCAGCCCCGGGACGAGGGGAAACACCATATATTTT.